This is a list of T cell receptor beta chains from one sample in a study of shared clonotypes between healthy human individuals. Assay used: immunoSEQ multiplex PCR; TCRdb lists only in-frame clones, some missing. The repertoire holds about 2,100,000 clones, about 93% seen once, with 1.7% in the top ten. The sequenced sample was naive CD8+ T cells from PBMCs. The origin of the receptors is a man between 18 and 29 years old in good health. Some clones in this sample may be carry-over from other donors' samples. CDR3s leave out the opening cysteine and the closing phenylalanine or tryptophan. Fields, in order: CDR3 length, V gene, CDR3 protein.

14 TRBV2 ASSYWGTSGIYEQY
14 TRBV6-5 ASSYSRWGSYNEQF
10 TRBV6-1 ASSGRSYEQY
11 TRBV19 ASSLRVRDTQY
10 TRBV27 ASSSTHNEQF
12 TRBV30 AWEIDGLNTEAF
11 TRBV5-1 ASSSRSTYEQY
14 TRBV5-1 ASSLVPQEVNTEAF
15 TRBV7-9 ASSLGLEGRPSYEQY
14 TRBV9 ASSPTGRAGFYEQY
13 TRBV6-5 ASSPMSPGYNEQF
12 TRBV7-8 ASSLWGAANEQF
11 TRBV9 ASSGPQGSGQF
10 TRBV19 ASLSAKNIQY
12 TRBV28 ATISQLAGVEQY
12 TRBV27 ASRLQGGAYEQY
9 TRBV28 ASSASSPQH
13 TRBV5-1 ASSFGGGPLDIQY
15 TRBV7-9 ASSDLGGGLSSYEQY
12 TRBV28 ASSFRVGNTEAF
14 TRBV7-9 ASSAPRGTSVGELF
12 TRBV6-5 ASSYQAMNTEAF
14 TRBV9 ASSVTRLPSTDTQY
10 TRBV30 AWADGWYEQY
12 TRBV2 ASRDTLDNQPQH
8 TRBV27 ATFEGSYT
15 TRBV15 ATSSPAGVIMNTEAF
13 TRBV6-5 ASSFRDRGQNEQY
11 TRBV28 ASRMGQGTEAF
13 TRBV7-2 ASSLNSANTGELF
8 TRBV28 ASERETQY
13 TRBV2 ASSDFRVEAGELF
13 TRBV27 ASRVGWGFGEKLF
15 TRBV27 ASSLIKTGSGGTEAF
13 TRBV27 ASRSFPLGINEQF
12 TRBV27 ASRNRQGGEKLF
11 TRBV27 ASSFLSSYEQY
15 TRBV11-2 ASSLVPGLVGADTQY
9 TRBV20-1 GSRGFTEAF
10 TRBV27 ASSPRTDTQY
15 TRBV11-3 ASSLGAGESGANVLT
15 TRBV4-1 ASSQGPAGGYGGELF
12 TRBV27 ASSLSQNTGELF
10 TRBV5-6 ASRLRKDEQY
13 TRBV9 ASSVENGVYNEQF
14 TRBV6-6 ASSPSGGLVNTEAF
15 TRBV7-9 ASSLRLAGAGEDGYT
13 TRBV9 ASSAMRGAAGELF
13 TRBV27 ASSLEAGGNNEQF
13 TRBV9 ASSPASGRRETQY
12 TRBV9 ASSVGPPGTEAF
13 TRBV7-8 ASSSTPPGRYGYT
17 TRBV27 ASSTRQVVKGDSNQPQH